The 18 T cell receptor beta chains in this list originate from one sample, sequenced in a study of blood T cell repertoires in COVID-19. Clones were sequenced by immunoSEQ multiplex PCR, and TCRdb holds only the in-frame ones, with some missing. The sample contains more than 85,000 clones, about 91% of which appear only once. Specimen: peripheral blood. Receptor source: a man between 50 and 59 years old with COVID-19, enrolled during active disease.

The rearrangement links TRBV5-1 to TRBJ2-3, with D perhaps matching TRBD2 (5 bases). V lost 0 bases to trimming and J lost 0 bases, with 5 bases between them. Germline CDR1 SGHRS, CDR2 YFSETQ. This CDR3 is built from 14 residues. The CDR3 DNA follows: TGCGCCAGCAGCTTGGCGGGGAGCACAGATACGCAGTATTTT. It encodes CASSLAGSTDTQYF.

In DNA, the CDR3 is TGTGCCAGCTCACCGCAACTAGCGGGGGGAAGAGAGACCCAGTACTTC. This encodes CASSPQLAGGRETQYF. This rearrangement joins TRBV18 to TRBJ2-5, with TRBD2 matching 12 bases. This CDR3 comprises 16 residues. After removal of 3 bases from V and 4 bases from J, the junction contained 6 bases not matched to a gene. CDR1 and CDR2 (germline): KGHSH, LQKENI.

The chain has TRBV19 and TRBJ2-1; TRBD2 agrees at 11 bases. The CDR3 is 15 residues long. V gave up 5 bases and J gave up 7 bases; unmatched junction bases: 7. Germline CDR1 and CDR2: LNHDA and SQIVND (reference sequence). The CDR3: CASSPLAGVWNEQFF. The CDR3 DNA follows: TGTGCCAGTAGTCCACTAGCGGGGGTTTGGAATGAGCAGTTCTTC.

The chain combines TRBV2 with TRBJ2-2; D call uncertain. The germline CDR1 and CDR2 sequences are SNHLY and FYNNEI. Trimming left V 8 bases short and J 2 bases short, with 9 bases between. There are 13 residues in the CDR3. This CDR3 reads CASQTTNTGELFF. The CDR3, as DNA: TGTGCCAGCCAGACAACAAACACCGGGGAGCTGTTTTTT.

This clone was seen only once. V and J are TRBV7-9 and TRBJ2-3; 9 bases fit TRBD1. The germline V gene has CDR1 SEHNR and CDR2 FQNEAQ (reference sequence). Trimming took 1 base from V and 3 from J; bases not matched to a gene: 2. There are 15 residues in the CDR3. CDR3 protein: CASSLGDRETDTQYF. CDR3 coding DNA: TGTGCCAGCAGCTTAGGGGACAGGGAAACAGATACGCAGTATTTT. The complete variable domain, with remaining parts taken from reference TRBV7-9 and TRBJ2-3, reads DTGVSQNPRHKITKRGQNVTFRCDPISEHNRLYWYRQTLGQGPEFLTYFQNEAQLEKSRLLSDRFSAERPKGSFSTLEIQRTEQGDSAMYLCASSLGDRETDTQYFGPGTRLTVL.

V and J are TRBV24-1 and TRBJ2-1, with TRBD1 matching 8 bases. Per the germline V gene, CDR1 is KGHDR and CDR2 is SFDVKD. The V segment lost 4 bases and the J segment 3 bases; nucleotides outside the gene matches: 7. The CDR3 covers 16 residues. This chain's CDR3 is CATSDTGQASYNEQFF. The CDR3 DNA reads as TGTGCCACCAGTGACACGGGACAGGCAAGCTACAATGAGCAGTTCTTC.

The gene calls are TRBV27 and TRBJ2-2; 11 positions agree with TRBD1. The junction had 6 bases not matched to a gene; V was cut back by 7 bases and J by 5 bases. From germline, CDR1 is MNHEY and CDR2 SMNVEV (reference sequence). CDR3 length: 15 amino acids. CDR3 sequence reads: CASNRDRGETGELFF. The DNA of the CDR3 is TGTGCCAGCAACCGGGACAGGGGGGAAACCGGGGAGCTGTTTTTT.

The chain couples TRBV19 to TRBJ1-2, with D possibly being TRBD1 (5 bases). The length of the CDR3 is 13 residues. Germline lookup yields CDR1 LNHDA and CDR2 SQIVND (reference sequence). The V end was cut by 5 bases, the J end by 5 bases, with 12 bases between. The CDR3 region is CASSQGSVYGYTF. CDR3 nucleotides: TGTGCCAGTAGTCAGGGATCGGTTTATGGCTACACCTTC.

The chain links TRBV11-3 to TRBJ2-1; TRBD1 aligns across 7 bases. This CDR3 contains 14 residues. V was pared by 5 bases and J by 8 bases, with 9 bases of the junction left unmatched. The germline V gene has CDR1 SGHNT and CDR2 YENEEA. The CDR3 region is CASSPRQGADEQFF. The CDR3 DNA sequence: TGTGCCAGCAGCCCCCGACAGGGCGCGGATGAGCAGTTCTTC.

The rearrangement uses TRBV10-3 and TRBJ2-1; tentative D call: TRBD1 (5 bases). The V end was cut by 3 bases, the J end by 7 bases, with 13 bases between. Looked up from germline, CDR1 is ENHRY and CDR2 is SYGVKD. The CDR3 is 14 residues long. In nucleotides, the CDR3 is TGTGCCATCAGTGATCGGACAACAAGGAATGAGCAGTTCTTC. It is translated as CAISDRTTRNEQFF.

The rearrangement links TRBV11-3 to TRBJ1-3; the D gene is possibly TRBD1 (6 bases). V lost 3 bases and J lost 3, with 21 bases in between. The CDR3 totals 18 residues. In germline, CDR1 is SGHNT, CDR2 YENEEA. The DNA of the CDR3 is TGTGCCAGCAGCTTCGAGACGCAGCCAGGGGCGTTTGGAAACACCATATATTTT. Its protein is CASSFETQPGAFGNTIYF.

The chain has TRBV5-1 and TRBJ1-1, with TRBD1 as a possible D gene (5 bases). The ends were cut back, 2 bases at V and 5 bases at J, with 10 bases in the middle. The CDR3 length is 13 residues. CDR1 SGHRS and CDR2 YFSETQ come from the germline V gene. The CDR3 bases are TGCGCCAGCAGCTTTACTACAGGAACTGAAGCTTTCTTT. Translated: CASSFTTGTEAFF.

This sequence joins TRBV9 and TRBJ1-2; TRBD1 might be the D (5 bases). V was trimmed by 0 bases and J by 2 bases, leaving 8 bases between them. This CDR3 region has 14 residues. Germline V gene data show CDR1 as SGDLS and CDR2 as YYNGEE. CDR3 loop: CASSVGTGNYGYTF. The CDR3 DNA is TGTGCCAGCAGCGTAGGAACAGGCAACTATGGCTACACCTTC.

This chain links TRBV7-9 with TRBJ2-2; 7 bases line up with TRBD1. V shed 3 bases and J 4 bases; nucleotides not matched to a gene: 2. Germline V CDR1 and CDR2: SEHNR, FQNEAQ (reference sequence). CDR3 length: 14 residues. The CDR3 loop reads CASSLGQPTGELFF. CDR3 bases: TGTGCCAGCAGCTTGGGACAGCCCACCGGGGAGCTGTTTTTT.

For the CDR3, the DNA is TGCGCCAGCAGCAGTGGACAGGGGAGGGCAGATACGCAGTATTTT. Its protein product is CASSSGQGRADTQYF. The V and J genes are TRBV5-1 and TRBJ2-3; 9 positions agree with TRBD1. The CDR3 covers 15 residues. V lost 4 bases to trimming and J lost 4 bases; unmatched junction nucleotides: 7. In germline, CDR1 is SGHRS, CDR2 YFSETQ.

The gene calls are TRBV28 and TRBJ1-3; D possibly corresponds to TRBD1 (5 bases). Deletions cut 7 bases from V and 0 bases from J, with 16 bases between. The germline gives CDR1 MDHEN, CDR2 SYDVKM. CDR3 length: 16 amino acids. Written as DNA, the CDR3 is TGTGCCAGCACCCCCGGGGGGTCCCCCTCTGGAAACACCATATATTTT. Translated: CASTPGGSPSGNTIYF.

This clone has just one count. The V call is TRBV30, the J call TRBJ1-1; D is perhaps TRBD1 (5 bases). CDR3 size: 14 residues. Trimming stripped 0 bases from V and 5 bases from J, with 13 bases between. CDR1 GTSNPN and CDR2 SVGIG come from the germline V gene (reference sequence). The CDR3 here is CAWSVPGGSTEAFF. The CDR3 nucleotides are TGTGCCTGGAGTGTACCGGGGGGTTCGACTGAAGCTTTCTTT.

CDR3 coding DNA: TGCGCCAGCAACCAGGGGTTGATTGTGAACACTGAAGCTTTCTTT. Translated: CASNQGLIVNTEAFF. The chain carries TRBV5-1 and TRBJ1-1; TRBD1 might be the D (6 bases). The length of the CDR3 is 15 residues. In germline, CDR1 is SGHRS, CDR2 YFSETQ. V was pared by 6 bases and J by 0 bases, with 15 bases between.